This T cell receptor beta chain was retrieved from a study of blood T cell repertoires in COVID-19. Study background: Some COVID-19 samples were acute and others convalescent; all came from the United States, Italy and Spain. From T cells, B-cell-depleted T cells, or PBMCs came the material, which was cDNA or gDNA.

Per the germline V gene, CDR1 is LNHDA and CDR2 is SQIVND (reference sequence). The CDR3 runs 15 residues. V gave up 8 bases and J gave up 0 bases; unmatched junction bases: 5. Authors' data handling: Estimation of nucleated cell counts relied on the amplification of reference gene primers. The repertoire was sequenced with immunoSEQ multiplex PCR; TCRdb's copy has only in-frame clones and lacks some. V and J calls and clone size are given by that table; D and trimming were obtained from the DNA. Among about 130,000 clones, roughly 89% were seen once, and the ten largest hold 18%. The sample consisted of peripheral blood. The receptor comes from a man in his forties or fifties with active or convalescent COVID-19. This rearrangement joins TRBV19 to TRBJ2-3, with 10 bases identical to TRBD2. The CDR3 loop is CASGSGGISTDTQYF. As DNA, the CDR3 is TGTGCCAGTGGTAGCGGGGGGATTAGCACAGATACGCAGTATTTT. The whole variable domain, filled in from reference TRBV19 and TRBJ2-3, reads DGGITQSPKYLFRKEGQNVTLSCEQNLNHDAMYWYRQDPGQGLRLIYYSQIVNDFQKGDIAEGYSVSREKKESFPLTVTSAQKNPTAFYLCASGSGGISTDTQYFGPGTRLTVL.